Below are 11 T cell receptor beta chains sequenced from a single sample in a study of T-cell memory formation after mild COVID-19. MiXCR was run by TCRdb on the 5' RACE reads, yielding one entry per CDR3 protein. Among 400,000 to 500,000 distinct CDR3 sequences, more than 15% were seen once, and the ten largest hold around a fifth. The source material was PBMCs or a T cell subset sorted from them (not recorded which). The receptor source for this set is a man aged 18 to 29 who had mild COVID-19 (a few samples of this study predate the infection). Cell type and time point are not known.

This clonotype was observed a few times. The CDR3 nucleotides are TGTGCCAGCTCACCACTTCAGGGGACGGGCAATGAGCAGTTCTTC. This encodes CASSPLQGTGNEQFF. The V call is TRBV18, the J call TRBJ2-1, with D maybe TRBD1 (6 bases). The CDR3 has 15 residues. Looked up from germline, CDR1 is KGHSH and CDR2 is LQKENI. Between the trimmed V and J ends, which lost 1 base and 6 bases, there was a span of 13 bases.

The chain is built from TRBV12-3 or TRBV12-4 and TRBJ1-2; a possible D gene is TRBD1 (5 bases). CDR3 length: 15 residues. Trimming took off 6 bases at V and 4 bases at J, with 18 bases between the two ends. CDR3 sequence: CASSFPPRGRYGYTF. Here the CDR3 DNA reads TGTGCCAGCAGCTTTCCCCCTCGGGGCCGCTATGGCTACACCTTC.

The chain combines TRBV2 with TRBJ1-5; D is uncertain. The CDR3 is 13 amino acids. Germline assignment: CDR1 SNHLY and CDR2 FYNNEI. The V end lost 5 bases, the J end lost 5 bases, and 10 bases lay between the germline ends. Here the CDR3 reads CASSSYTDQPQHF. The CDR3, as DNA: TGTGCCAGCAGTTCTTACACCGATCAGCCCCAGCATTTT.

The chain couples TRBV9 to TRBJ1-2; D unclear. The CDR3 runs to 16 residues. V was clipped by 0 bases and J by 0 bases, with 12 bases between them. The germline CDR1 and CDR2 sequences are SGDLS and YYNGEE. DNA of the CDR3: TGTGCCAGCAGCGTAGTTCCCGCTGGGGCTAACTATGGCTACACCTTC. This encodes CASSVVPAGANYGYTF.

This clonotype was detected only a few times. The chain couples TRBV20-1 to TRBJ1-1, with D perhaps matching TRBD1 (6 bases). Germline values: CDR1 DFQATT, CDR2 SNEGSKA (reference sequence). V was cut by 5 bases and J by 2 bases, with 15 bases left in between. The CDR3 runs 14 residues. For the CDR3, the DNA is TGCAGTGCTGCTTACGGGACAACAAACACTGAAGCTTTCTTT. Its translation: CSAAYGTTNTEAFF.

This clonotype came up a few times. The rearrangement joins TRBV3-1 to TRBJ2-7; 7 bases fit TRBD2. From germline, CDR1 is LGHDT and CDR2 YNNKEL (reference sequence). Trimming took 2 bases from V and 7 from J; bases not matched to a gene: 2. This CDR3 contains 12 residues. The CDR3 sequence: CASSQPGREQYF. The DNA of the CDR3 is TGTGCCAGCAGCCAACCCGGGAGGGAGCAGTACTTC.

This clonotype was seen at least ten times. The chain combines TRBV5-1 with TRBJ2-2; TRBD1 agrees at 10 bases. Trimming cost V 4 bases and J 5 bases; bases outside gene matches: 5. The CDR3 is 15 amino acids. The germline CDR1 and CDR2 sequences are SGHRS and YFSETQ. As DNA, the CDR3 is TGCGCCAGCAGCCAGGGGACAGGGGAAACCGGGGAGCTGTTTTTT. This codes for CASSQGTGETGELFF.

This clonotype turned up a few times. The gene calls are TRBV7-9 and TRBJ2-7; no clear D. CDR3 length: 13 residues. Per germline, CDR1 SEHNR and CDR2 FQNEAQ (reference sequence). V was pared by 3 bases and J by 8 bases, with 14 bases between. The chain's CDR3 is CASSFVATFKQYF. The CDR3 bases are TGTGCCAGCAGCTTTGTCGCGACATTCAAGCAGTACTTC. The variable domain in full, with the rest retrieved from reference TRBV7-9 and TRBJ2-7, is DTGVSQNPRHKITKRGQNVTFRCDPISEHNRLYWYRQTLGQGPEFLTYFQNEAQLEKSRLLSDRFSAERPKGSFSTLEIQRTEQGDSAMYLCASSFVATFKQYFGPGTRLTVT.

DNA for the CDR3: TGCGCCAGCAGCTTGGGGGTCCCCACAGATACGCAGTATTTT. Translated, it gives CASSLGVPTDTQYF. The rearrangement joins TRBV5-1 to TRBJ2-3; D gene uncertain. Deletions cut 0 bases from V and 2 bases from J, with 7 bases between. The CDR3 contains 14 residues. CDR1 is SGHRS and CDR2 is YFSETQ in the germline V gene.

V and J are TRBV7-6 and TRBJ1-5; D might be TRBD1 (6 bases). V gave up 5 bases and J gave up 4 bases, with 12 bases separating them. The CDR3 totals 14 residues. Germline V CDR1 and CDR2: SGHVS, FNYEAQ. The CDR3 sequence is CASSVTGTNQPQHF. CDR3 sequence (DNA): TGTGCCAGCAGCGTCACCGGGACAAATCAGCCCCAGCATTTT.

This clonotype occurred a few times. The chain carries TRBV5-1 and TRBJ2-5, with 14 bases aligning to TRBD2. This CDR3 is 15 amino acids long. V shed 4 bases and J 5 bases; nucleotides not matched to a gene: 4. Germline CDR1 and CDR2: SGHRS and YFSETQ. Here the CDR3 DNA reads TGCGCCAGCAGCCCGGGACTAGCGGGGGCTGAGACCCAGTACTTC. Its protein is CASSPGLAGAETQYF.